These 18 T cell receptor beta chains were all obtained from the same sample, sequenced in a study of T cell responses to AZD1222 COVID-19 vaccine. Some clones are missing from TCRdb's copy, which holds only in-frame ones; the method was immunoSEQ multiplex PCR. This repertoire shows more than 100,000 clones, about nine tenths found once; its top ten account for approximately 7.5%. This material consisted of peripheral blood, taken on day 0 of AZD1222 vaccination. These receptor sequences come from an adult in good health.

The chain couples TRBV6-5 to TRBJ2-3, with no clear D. Germline V lookup: CDR1 MNHEY, CDR2 SVGAGI. This CDR3 is 15 amino acids long. Trimming took 0 bases from V and 0 from J, leaving 7 bases between them. CDR3 nucleotides: TGTGCCAGCAGTTACTCGGCAGTGAGCACAGATACGCAGTATTTT. Protein sequence: CASSYSAVSTDTQYF.

This sequence joins TRBV5-4 and TRBJ2-5; D remains ambiguous. There are 13 residues in the CDR3. Deletions cut 3 bases from V and 0 bases from J, with 6 bases between. From germline, CDR1 is SGHNT and CDR2 YYREEE (reference sequence). CDR3 loop: CASSYGNQETQYF. The CDR3 DNA sequence: TGTGCCAGCAGCTACGGAAACCAAGAGACCCAGTACTTC.

Only one count was recorded for this clone. The chain employs TRBV11-2 and TRBJ1-1, with D possibly TRBD1 on 6 matching bases. Germline CDR1 and CDR2: SGHAT and FQNNGV. This CDR3 has 14 residues. V shed 5 bases and J shed 5 bases, with 15 bases lying between them. CDR3 in amino acids: CASSAQGRWTEAFF. CDR3 in DNA: TGTGCCAGCAGCGCACAGGGAAGGTGGACTGAAGCTTTCTTT.

The V call is TRBV2, the J call TRBJ1-1; the D is unclear. CDR1 and CDR2 from the germline V gene are SNHLY and FYNNEI. Trimming left V 4 bases short and J 4 bases short, with 19 bases between. The CDR3 has 16 amino acids. CDR3 sequence reads: CASSGPDAGWATEAFF. Here the CDR3 DNA reads TGTGCCAGCAGTGGCCCCGATGCCGGGTGGGCCACTGAAGCTTTCTTT.

V and J are TRBV6-1 and TRBJ1-2, with D tentatively TRBD1 (5 bases). The CDR3 contains 15 residues. Germline V lookup: CDR1 MNHNS, CDR2 SASEGT. V dropped 0 bases and J dropped 5 bases, with 13 bases sitting between them. CDR3 in amino acids: CASSEAGGGPYGYTF. The CDR3 region has the DNA TGTGCCAGCAGTGAAGCGGGTGGGGGTCCTTATGGCTACACCTTC.

This clone was seen only a few times. This chain joins TRBV28 and TRBJ2-3; D call uncertain. CDR1 MDHEN and CDR2 SYDVKM come from the germline V gene. V was cut by 10 bases and J by 7 bases, with 18 bases left in between. CDR3 length: 13 residues. The CDR3 spells CATTGPNAYTQYF. DNA of the CDR3: TGTGCCACAACCGGGCCCAACGCTTATACGCAGTATTTT.

The chain uses TRBV5-6 and TRBJ2-1; 11 bases fit TRBD2. The CDR3 totals 18 residues. Germline-derived CDR1 and CDR2 are SGHDT and YYEEEE. The V and J ends lost 4 bases and 0 bases, in that order; junction bases with no gene match: 9. In DNA, the CDR3 is TGTGCCAGCAGCCACGGCTCCGGGACTAGCGGCTCCTACAATGAGCAGTTCTTC. It is translated as CASSHGSGTSGSYNEQFF. The variable domain in full, completed from reference TRBV5-6 and TRBJ2-1, reads DAGVTQSPTHLIKTRGQQVTLRCSPKSGHDTVSWYQQALGQGPQFIFQYYEEEERQRGNFPDRFSGHQFPNYSSELNVNALLLGDSALYLCASSHGSGTSGSYNEQFFGPGTRLTVL.

This chain connects TRBV28 to TRBJ1-2; D gene unclear. Trimming shortened V by 6 bases and J by 8 bases, and 10 bases separated the two germline ends. There are 11 residues in the CDR3. Germline-derived CDR1 and CDR2 are MDHEN and SYDVKM. The DNA of the CDR3 is TGTGCCAGCAGGGCAGTCCGGGGCTACACCTTC. Protein product: CASRAVRGYTF.

The chain carries TRBV5-1 and TRBJ1-1; D gene ambiguous. The V gene's germline CDR1 is SGHRS and CDR2 YFSETQ. The CDR3 is 12 residues long. The V gene lost 4 bases and the J gene lost 1 base, with 5 bases spanning the gap. The CDR3 loop is CASSPTNTEAFF. The CDR3 region has the DNA TGCGCCAGCAGCCCTACGAACACTGAAGCTTTCTTT.

The rearrangement joins TRBV28 to TRBJ2-7; weak D call: TRBD1 (6 bases). V was shortened by 5 bases and J by 0 bases, with 17 bases between the two germline ends. Germline CDR1 MDHEN, CDR2 SYDVKM. The CDR3 is made up of 16 amino acids. In DNA form, the CDR3 reads TGTGCCAGCAGTACCATTATGGGGGCAAGCTCCTACGAGCAGTACTTC. Its translation: CASSTIMGASSYEQYF.

The chain carries TRBV19 and TRBJ2-1; 12 nucleotides line up with TRBD2. The germline gives CDR1 LNHDA, CDR2 SQIVND (reference sequence). The CDR3 is 19 residues long. J lost 0 bases, V lost 4 bases, and 10 bases had no gene match. CDR3 region: CASSKTSGGPQSSYNEQFF. The DNA of the CDR3 is TGTGCCAGTAGTAAGACTAGCGGGGGTCCTCAAAGCTCCTACAATGAGCAGTTCTTC. The full variable domain, in which reference TRBV19 and TRBJ2-1 provide the parts outside the CDR3, is DGGITQSPKYLFRKEGQNVTLSCEQNLNHDAMYWYRQDPGQGLRLIYYSQIVNDFQKGDIAEGYSVSREKKESFPLTVTSAQKNPTAFYLCASSKTSGGPQSSYNEQFFGPGTRLTVL.

This chain joins TRBV6-5 and TRBJ1-1; 7 positions agree with TRBD1. Germline V gene lookup returns CDR1 MNHEY and CDR2 SVGAGI. This CDR3 is 16 amino acids long. V dropped 2 bases and J dropped 0; count of bases not matched to a gene: 6. CDR3 bases: TGTGCCAGCAGTTACGGGGCAGGGGGAGTGAACACTGAAGCTTTCTTT. This sequence encodes CASSYGAGGVNTEAFF.

This CDR3 reads CASSLFGLSTDTQYF. DNA for the CDR3: TGTGCCAGCAGTTTATTCGGACTTAGCACAGATACGCAGTATTTT. This chain connects TRBV27 to TRBJ2-3, with D maybe TRBD2 (5 bases). Germline CDR1 and CDR2: MNHEY and SMNVEV (reference sequence). CDR3 size: 15 residues. Trimming left V 1 base short and J 0 bases short, with 8 bases between.

This chain links TRBV7-2 with TRBJ2-7; 8 nucleotides match TRBD2. Germline lookup yields CDR1 SGHTA and CDR2 FQGNSA. The CDR3 length is 14 residues. V gave up 5 bases and J gave up 2 bases; unmatched junction bases: 5. The DNA for the CDR3 is TGTGCCAGCAGCCAGGGACTAGTGACCTACGAGCAGTACTTC. Translating gives CASSQGLVTYEQYF.

V usage is TRBV9 and J usage is TRBJ2-2; D call uncertain. The CDR3 sequence is 15 residues long. The germline V gene encodes CDR1 SGDLS and CDR2 YYNGEE. Trimming removed 3 bases at V and 0 bases at J, with 9 bases between. CDR3 amino acids: CASSAQSSNTGELFF. The CDR3 DNA sequence: TGTGCCAGCAGCGCACAGAGTTCGAACACCGGGGAGCTGTTTTTT.

This chain joins TRBV5-4 and TRBJ2-7; perhaps TRBD1 as D (8 bases). The CDR3 runs to 16 residues. V was trimmed by 4 bases and J by 2 bases, leaving 19 bases between them. Germline CDR1 reads SGHNT; CDR2 reads YYREEE (reference sequence). Here the CDR3 reads CASSQGAGAGTYEQYF. CDR3 sequence (DNA): TGTGCCAGCAGCCAGGGGGCGGGAGCGGGGACCTACGAGCAGTACTTC.

The V call is TRBV2, the J call TRBJ2-5; TRBD2 agrees at 7 bases. The CDR3 contains 13 residues. V was clipped by 6 bases and J by 7 bases; unmatched bases: 8. CDR1 and CDR2 from the germline V gene are SNHLY and FYNNEI. This chain's CDR3 is CASRPVPGGTQYF. CDR3 DNA sequence: TGTGCCAGCAGACCAGTCCCGGGGGGGACCCAGTACTTC.

The chain is built from TRBV5-5 and TRBJ1-1, with D perhaps matching TRBD1 (6 bases). Germline V gives CDR1 SGHKS, CDR2 YYEKEE (reference sequence). The CDR3 is 16 amino acids. V shed 1 base and J shed 6 bases, with 19 bases lying between them. CDR3 DNA sequence: TGTGCCAGCAGCTTGTGGGCCCCGACAGGCTCTGCTGAAGCTTTCTTT. Amino acid sequence: CASSLWAPTGSAEAFF.